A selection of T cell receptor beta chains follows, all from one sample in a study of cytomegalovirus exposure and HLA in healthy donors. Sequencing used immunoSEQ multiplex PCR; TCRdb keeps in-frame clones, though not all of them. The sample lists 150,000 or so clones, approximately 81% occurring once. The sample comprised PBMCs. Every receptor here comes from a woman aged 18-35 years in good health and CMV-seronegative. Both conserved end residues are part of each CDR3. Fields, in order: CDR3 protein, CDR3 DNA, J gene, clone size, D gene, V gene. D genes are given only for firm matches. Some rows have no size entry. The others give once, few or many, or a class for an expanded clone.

CDR3 protein: CASSQQRDAGQPQHF
CDR3 DNA: TGTGCCAGCAGTCAACAGAGGGATGCCGGGCAGCCCCAGCATTTT
J gene: TRBJ1-5
clone size: -
D gene: -
V gene: TRBV2

CDR3 protein: CASSFSGGTDTQYF
CDR3 DNA: TGTGCCAGCAGTTTTTCGGGAGGGACAGATACGCAGTATTTT
J gene: TRBJ2-3
clone size: -
D gene: TRBD2
V gene: TRBV28

CDR3 protein: CASSPLATGQETQYF
CDR3 DNA: TGTGCCAGCTCACCTCTGGCGACTGGCCAAGAGACCCAGTACTTC
J gene: TRBJ2-5
clone size: -
D gene: -
V gene: TRBV18

CDR3 protein: CASSAPGHWTEKLFF
CDR3 DNA: TGTGCCAGCAGTGCCCCAGGGCATTGGACGGAAAAACTGTTTTTT
J gene: TRBJ1-4
clone size: -
D gene: -
V gene: TRBV28

CDR3 protein: CASSWPPLLAGGPWWQFF
CDR3 DNA: TGTGCCAGCTCCTGGCCCCCTCTTCTAGCGGGAGGGCCTTGGTGGCAGTTCTTC
J gene: TRBJ2-1
clone size: -
D gene: TRBD2
V gene: TRBV28

CDR3 protein: CASSSSVGEAYNEQFF
CDR3 DNA: TGTGCCAGCAGTTCCTCGGTTGGGGAGGCCTACAATGAGCAGTTCTTC
J gene: TRBJ2-1
clone size: few
D gene: -
V gene: TRBV6-5

CDR3 protein: CASSLEPGTDTQYF
CDR3 DNA: TGTGCCAGCAGCTTGGAGCCCGGCACAGATACGCAGTATTTT
J gene: TRBJ2-3
clone size: once
D gene: -
V gene: TRBV5-5

CDR3 protein: CASGTSGTVGEQYF
CDR3 DNA: TGTGCCAGCGGAACTAGCGGGACCGTGGGCGAGCAGTACTTC
J gene: TRBJ2-7
clone size: -
D gene: TRBD2
V gene: TRBV6-1

CDR3 protein: CASSLSPVVPNYGYTF
CDR3 DNA: TGTGCCAGCAGCTTGTCGCCAGTTGTTCCTAACTATGGCTACACCTTC
J gene: TRBJ1-2
clone size: -
D gene: -
V gene: TRBV5-6

CDR3 protein: CASSPGVAGGLETQYF
CDR3 DNA: TGTGCCAGCAGCCCCGGGGTAGCGGGAGGCCTAGAGACCCAGTACTTC
J gene: TRBJ2-5
clone size: few
D gene: TRBD2
V gene: TRBV7-3

CDR3 protein: CASSAVNLEGGYTF
CDR3 DNA: TGTGCCAGCAGCGCGGTCAATCTGGAGGGAGGCTACACCTTC
J gene: TRBJ1-2
clone size: few
D gene: -
V gene: TRBV7-9

CDR3 protein: CASRGRLAGEYNEQFF
CDR3 DNA: TGTGCCAGCAGAGGGAGACTAGCGGGAGAATACAATGAGCAGTTCTTC
J gene: TRBJ2-1
clone size: -
D gene: TRBD2
V gene: TRBV7-9

CDR3 protein: CASSLNRRATDTQYF
CDR3 DNA: TGCGCCAGCAGCTTGAATCGGCGGGCCACAGATACGCAGTATTTT
J gene: TRBJ2-3
clone size: few
D gene: -
V gene: TRBV5-1

CDR3 protein: CASSKLGRGAGNEQFF
CDR3 DNA: TGTGCCAGCAGTAAACTGGGGAGAGGTGCAGGCAATGAGCAGTTCTTC
J gene: TRBJ2-1
clone size: -
D gene: -
V gene: TRBV27

CDR3 protein: CASSLASTGGTGEQFF
CDR3 DNA: TGTGCCAGCAGCTTAGCATCAACAGGGGGCACGGGTGAGCAGTTCTTC
J gene: TRBJ2-1
clone size: -
D gene: TRBD1
V gene: TRBV7-2

CDR3 protein: CASSLWGRTDEKLFF
CDR3 DNA: TGTGCCAGCAGTTTATGGGGCAGGACTGACGAAAAACTGTTTTTT
J gene: TRBJ1-4
clone size: -
D gene: -
V gene: TRBV28

CDR3 protein: CASSLTGEAYEQYF
CDR3 DNA: TGTGCCAGCAGTTTAACAGGGGAGGCATACGAGCAGTACTTC
J gene: TRBJ2-7
clone size: -
D gene: -
V gene: TRBV28

CDR3 protein: CSSSLASGSTEQFF
CDR3 DNA: TGTTCCAGCAGCTTAGCTAGCGGGAGTACTGAGCAGTTCTTC
J gene: TRBJ2-1
clone size: -
D gene: TRBD2
V gene: TRBV7-9

CDR3 protein: CASSLVGSGVPEAFF
CDR3 DNA: TGTGCCAGCAGCTTGGTGGGTTCCGGGGTCCCTGAAGCTTTCTTT
J gene: TRBJ1-1
clone size: medium-sized
D gene: -
V gene: TRBV5-4

CDR3 protein: CASSEAGISTSGSYNEQFF
CDR3 DNA: TGTGCCAGCAGTGAAGCAGGGATTTCGACTAGCGGGAGTTACAATGAGCAGTTCTTC
J gene: TRBJ2-1
clone size: -
D gene: TRBD2
V gene: TRBV6-1

CDR3 protein: CASTRTSGRGETQYF
CDR3 DNA: TGTGCCAGCACAAGGACTAGCGGGAGAGGGGAGACCCAGTACTTC
J gene: TRBJ2-5
clone size: -
D gene: TRBD2
V gene: TRBV19

CDR3 protein: CASRWGLAVYNEQFF
CDR3 DNA: TGTGCCAGCAGATGGGGACTAGCGGTCTACAATGAGCAGTTCTTC
J gene: TRBJ2-1
clone size: -
D gene: TRBD2
V gene: TRBV5-6

CDR3 protein: CAVGGASSYNEQFF
CDR3 DNA: TGTGCAGTGGGCGGGGCGAGCTCCTACAATGAGCAGTTCTTC
J gene: TRBJ2-1
clone size: -
D gene: -
V gene: TRBV5-4

CDR3 protein: CASSLGGGSNQPQHF
CDR3 DNA: TGTGCCAGCAGTTTAGGGGGGGGTAGCAATCAGCCCCAGCATTTT
J gene: TRBJ1-5
clone size: -
D gene: -
V gene: TRBV27

CDR3 protein: CATSRDSGTPNTGELFF
CDR3 DNA: TGTGCCACCAGCAGAGATTCAGGGACACCGAACACCGGGGAGCTGTTTTTT
J gene: TRBJ2-2
clone size: -
D gene: -
V gene: TRBV15